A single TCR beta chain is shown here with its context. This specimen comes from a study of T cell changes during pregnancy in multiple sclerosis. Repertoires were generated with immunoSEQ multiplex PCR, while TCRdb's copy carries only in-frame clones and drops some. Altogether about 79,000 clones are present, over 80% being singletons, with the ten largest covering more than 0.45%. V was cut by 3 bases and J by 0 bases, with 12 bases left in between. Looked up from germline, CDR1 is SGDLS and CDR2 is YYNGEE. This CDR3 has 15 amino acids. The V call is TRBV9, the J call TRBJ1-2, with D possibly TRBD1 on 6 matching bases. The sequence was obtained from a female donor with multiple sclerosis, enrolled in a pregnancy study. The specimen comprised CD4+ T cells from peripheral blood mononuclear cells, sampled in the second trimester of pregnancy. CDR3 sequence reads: CASSGSTGTNYGYTF. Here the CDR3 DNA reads TGTGCCAGCAGCGGGTCGACAGGAACTAACTATGGCTACACCTTC.